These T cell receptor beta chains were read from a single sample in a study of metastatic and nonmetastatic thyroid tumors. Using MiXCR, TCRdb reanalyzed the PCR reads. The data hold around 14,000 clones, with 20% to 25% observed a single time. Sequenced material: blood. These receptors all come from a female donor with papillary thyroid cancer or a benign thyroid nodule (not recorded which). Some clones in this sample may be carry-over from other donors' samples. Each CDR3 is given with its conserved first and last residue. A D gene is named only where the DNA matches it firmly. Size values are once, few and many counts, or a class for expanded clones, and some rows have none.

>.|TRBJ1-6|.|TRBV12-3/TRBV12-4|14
CASSFLTANSPLHF
TGTGCCAGCAGTTTTTTGACAGCTAATTCACCCCTCCACTTT
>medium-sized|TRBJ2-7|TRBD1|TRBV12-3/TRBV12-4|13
CASSWDRVNEQYF
TGTGCCAGCAGCTGGGACAGGGTTAACGAGCAGTACTTC
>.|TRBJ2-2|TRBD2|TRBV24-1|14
CATSGRESAGELFF
TGTGCCACCAGTGGGCGGGAGTCCGCCGGGGAGCTGTTTTTT
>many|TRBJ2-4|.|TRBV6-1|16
CASSEQGYKGKNIQYF
TGTGCCAGCAGTGAACAGGGTTATAAGGGCAAAAACATTCAGTACTTC
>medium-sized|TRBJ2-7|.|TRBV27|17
CASSRTASPSSSYEQYF
TGTGCCAGCAGTCGGACAGCTAGCCCCTCGAGCTCCTACGAGCAGTACTTC
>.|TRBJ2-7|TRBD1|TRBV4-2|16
CASSQDQGDRGYEQYF
TGTGCCAGCAGCCAAGATCAGGGAGACAGGGGCTACGAGCAGTACTTC
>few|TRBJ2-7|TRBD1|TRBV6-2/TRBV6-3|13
CASSWDSSYEQYF
TGTGCCAGCAGCTGGGACAGCTCCTACGAGCAGTACTTC
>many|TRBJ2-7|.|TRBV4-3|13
CASSIKRGLEQYF
TGCGCCAGCAGCATTAAGCGAGGCCTCGAGCAGTACTTC
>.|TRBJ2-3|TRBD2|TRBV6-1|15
CASSVGAGGADTQYF
TGTGCCAGCAGTGTAGGAGCGGGAGGTGCAGATACGCAGTATTTT
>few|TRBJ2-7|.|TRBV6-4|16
CASSEGDQNLTYEQYF
TGTGCCAGCAGTGAGGGAGACCAAAACCTGACCTACGAGCAGTACTTC
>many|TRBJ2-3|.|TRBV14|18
CASSQGPFGTPLTDTQYF
TGTGCCAGCAGCCAAGGTCCTTTCGGGACTCCACTGACAGATACGCAGTATTTT
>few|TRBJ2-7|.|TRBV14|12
CAWRGPRYEQYF
TGTGCCTGGAGGGGGCCTCGGTACGAGCAGTACTTC
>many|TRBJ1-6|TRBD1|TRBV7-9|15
CASSPRQGSNSPLHF
TGTGCCAGCAGCCCGCGACAGGGGAGCAATTCACCCCTCCACTTT
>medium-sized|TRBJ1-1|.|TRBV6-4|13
CASSDKSNTEAFF
TGTGCCAGCAGTGACAAGAGCAACACTGAAGCTTTCTTT
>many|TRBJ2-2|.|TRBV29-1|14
CSVEQGLNTGELFF
TGCAGCGTTGAACAGGGACTCAACACCGGGGAGCTGTTTTTT
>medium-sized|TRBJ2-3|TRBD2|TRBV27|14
CASSVAGSTDTQYF
TGTGCCAGCAGCGTAGCGGGGAGCACAGATACGCAGTATTTT
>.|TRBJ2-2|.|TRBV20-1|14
CSARPGVSTGELFF
TGCAGTGCTAGGCCGGGAGTTTCCACCGGGGAGCTGTTTTTT
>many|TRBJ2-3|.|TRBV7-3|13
CASSVQATDTQYF
TGTGCCAGCAGCGTACAGGCCACAGATACGCAGTATTTT
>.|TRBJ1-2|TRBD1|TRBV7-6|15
CASSLGRQGDGGYTF
TGTGCCAGCAGCTTAGGTCGGCAGGGGGATGGTGGCTACACCTTC
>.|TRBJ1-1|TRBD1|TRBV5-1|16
CASSLESGGMNTEAFF
TGCGCCAGCAGCTTGGAGTCAGGGGGGATGAACACTGAAGCTTTCTTT
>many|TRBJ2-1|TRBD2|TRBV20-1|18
CSAREQIRLAGGRNEQFF
TGCAGTGCTAGAGAACAAATACGACTAGCGGGGGGGCGAAATGAGCAGTTCTTC
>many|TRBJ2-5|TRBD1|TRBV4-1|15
CASSPRTGAWETQYF
TGCGCCAGCAGCCCTAGGACAGGTGCGTGGGAGACCCAGTACTTC
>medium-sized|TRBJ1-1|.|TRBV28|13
CASHKRVGTEAFF
TGTGCCAGTCACAAAAGGGTTGGCACTGAAGCTTTCTTT
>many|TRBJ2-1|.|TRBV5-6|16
CASSFLTTPSYNEQFF
TGTGCCAGCAGCTTCCTGACTACCCCCTCCTACAATGAGCAATTCTTC
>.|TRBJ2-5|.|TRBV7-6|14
CASSLQGQWDTQYF
TGTGCCAGCAGCTTACAGGGGCAGTGGGACACCCAGTACTTC
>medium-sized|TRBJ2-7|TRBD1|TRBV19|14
CASSIGTGKYEQYF
TGTGCCAGTAGTATCGGGACAGGAAAGTACGAGCAGTACTTC
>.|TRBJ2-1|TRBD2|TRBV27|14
CASSLAGPGNEQFF
TGTGCCAGCAGCTTAGCGGGCCCGGGGAATGAGCAGTTCTTC
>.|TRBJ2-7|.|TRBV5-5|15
CASSFIGTGIYEQYF
TGTGCCAGCAGCTTTATCGGGACGGGTATCTACGAGCAGTACTTC
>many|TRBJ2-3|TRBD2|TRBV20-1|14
CSAFSGRSSDTQYF
TGCAGTGCCTTTAGCGGGAGAAGCTCGGATACGCAGTATTTT
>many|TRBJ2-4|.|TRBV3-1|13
CASSQDLMNIQYF
TGTGCCAGCAGCCAAGATCTTATGAACATTCAGTACTTC
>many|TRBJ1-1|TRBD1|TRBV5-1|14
CASTTGQLNTEAFF
TGCGCCAGCACCACGGGACAGTTGAACACTGAAGCTTTCTTT
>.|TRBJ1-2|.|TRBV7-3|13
CASSFYGVYGYTF
TGTGCCAGCAGCTTCTACGGAGTGTATGGCTACACCTTC
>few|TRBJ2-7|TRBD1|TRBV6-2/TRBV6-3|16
CASSLLLGTGTYEQYF
TGTGCCAGCAGTTTACTCCTCGGGACAGGGACCTACGAGCAGTACTTC
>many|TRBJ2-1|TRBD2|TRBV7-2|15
CASSLGTSAYNEQFF
TGTGCCAGCAGCTTAGGGACTAGCGCTTACAATGAGCAGTTCTTC
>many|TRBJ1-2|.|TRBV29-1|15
CSVAPTVAANYGYTF
TGCAGCGTTGCCCCTACGGTCGCAGCGAACTATGGCTACACCTTC
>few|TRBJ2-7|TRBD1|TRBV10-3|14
CVFSELDRDYEQYF
TGTGTCTTCAGTGAGTTGGACAGGGACTACGAGCAGTACTTC
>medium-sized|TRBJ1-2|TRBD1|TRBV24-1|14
CATSDRQGFYGYTF
TGTGCCACCAGTGATCGACAGGGCTTCTATGGCTACACCTTC
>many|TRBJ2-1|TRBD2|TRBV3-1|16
CASSQGAGDRYNEQFF
TGTGCCAGCAGCCAAGGAGCGGGAGATCGCTACAATGAGCAGTTCTTC
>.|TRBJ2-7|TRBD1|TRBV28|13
CASSGTGVYVQYF
TGTGCCAGCAGTGGGACAGGAGTTTACGTGCAGTACTTC
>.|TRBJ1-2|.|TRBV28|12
CASSLAGLGYTF
TGTGCCAGCAGTTTAGCAGGGTTAGGCTACACCTTC
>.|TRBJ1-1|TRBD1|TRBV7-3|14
CASSPGTGSSEAFF
TGTGCCAGCAGCCCAGGGACAGGGTCCTCTGAAGCTTTCTTT
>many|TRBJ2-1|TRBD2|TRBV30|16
CAWSPLLAGDNNEQFF
TGTGCCTGGAGTCCATTACTAGCGGGGGACAACAATGAGCAGTTCTTC
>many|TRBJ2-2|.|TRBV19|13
CASSPLLAGELFF
TGTGCCAGTAGCCCCCTTTTGGCCGGGGAGCTGTTTTTT
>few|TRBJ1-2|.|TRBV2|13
CASSEGKSYGYTF
TGTGCCAGCAGTGAAGGAAAAAGCTATGGCTACACCTTC
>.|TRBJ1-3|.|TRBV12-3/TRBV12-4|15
CASSSDIHGGNTIYF
TGTGCCAGCAGCTCAGACATTCACGGTGGAAACACCATATATTTT